This note documents a single T cell receptor (beta chain) sequence. This clone was seen a handful of times. Its binding antigen is unknown. Qualities for individual bases were not recorded, and no much larger clone is one base off. Whole blood was collected in K2EDTA tubes by collaborating institutions according to the institutions' own protocols. For TCRbeta analysis, collaborator samples were shipped as frozen whole blood, as isolated PBMCs, or as DNA extracted from either sample type. The data belong to a study of blood T cell repertoires in COVID-19 (dated by TCRdb to the early 2020s). Background on the whole study: Samples covering the acute and convalescent phases of COVID-19 were provided by collaborators in the United States, Italy and Spain. The material from the prospective study consisted of cDNA or gDNA derived from T cells, B-cell-depleted T cells, or PBMCs. Subjects who had been exposed to COVID-19, were actively infected with it, or had recovered from it provided the deeply sampled blood TCRbeta repertoires that made up the dataset. The repertoires were made available in a free public database intended to serve as a resource for research on the immune response to SARS-CoV-2. Samples were obtained from the ongoing ImmuneRACE study (first 160 participants) and from roughly 1,300 subjects provided by 6 global collaborators. Sample metadata almost always included a de-identified subject ID, COVID-19 status, age in years and sex. Where available, HLA class I and class II types were taken from metadata supplied by the sample provider and were not determined by assay-based typing.

TCRbeta CDR3 regions were amplified from genomic DNA by means of the immunoSEQ Assay, a bias-controlled multiplex PCR. On the study's bioinformatics: The number of nucleated cells in each sample was estimated from the amplification of reference gene primers within the assay. Sequence reads were collapsed and filtered to measure the absolute abundance of every unique TCRbeta CDR3 rearrangement. For each sample, productive Simpson clonality was calculated as the square root of Simpson's diversity index over productive rearrangements. The immuneACCESS repertoire file appears here via TCRdb, limited to in-frame rearrangements. These files lack a portion of the clones; in checked studies, under half of the deficit traces to unresolved V genes, and the cause of the others is not known. V and J calls and clone size are given by that table; D and trimming were obtained from the DNA. The sample table shows 150,000 to 200,000 clones, and around four fifths are seen once. The ten largest clones represent roughly 11% of the sample.

Overall study results and their limits: The amount of clinical and demographic metadata varied by source and participant and was provided uncurated.

From the cysteine through the phenylalanine, the CDR3 covers 12 amino acids. Here the CDR3 DNA is all that survives: 36 bases in frame from base 1. CDR1 is given as WNHNN and CDR2 as SYGVQD, both from the germline V gene (reference sequence). The germline ends are 9 bases apart after V is trimmed by 6 bases and J by 4 bases. The specimen sequenced was peripheral blood. The receptor was derived from a human donor in a cohort sampled during active COVID-19. The chain is assembled from TRBV10-1 and TRBJ1-2; the D gene is possibly TRBD1, with 5 bases matching. The CDR3 sequence is CASSDRAYGYTF. The DNA reads as follows: TGCGCCAGCAGCGACAGAGCCTATGGCTACACCTTC.